These 11 T cell receptor beta chains were all obtained from the same sample, sequenced in a study of CD8 T cells in Susac syndrome. A quantity of about 0.5 to 1 ug RNA underwent reverse transcription using random hexamers. TCRdb re-called the immunoSEQ multiplex PCR reads through MiXCR, storing one row per CDR3 protein. The table has approximately 280,000 distinct CDR3 sequences, roughly 85% seen once. What was sequenced was CD8+ T cells from PBMCs. Receptors were obtained from a human donor with multiple sclerosis.

J is TRBJ2-1 and V is TRBV7-9; D not certain. In germline, CDR1 is SEHNR, CDR2 FQNEAQ (reference sequence). This CDR3 contains 14 residues. Trimming left V 0 bases short and J 8 bases short, with 11 bases between. CDR3 nucleotide sequence: TGTGCCAGCAGCTTAGCCTTGCTTCCCGATGAGCAGTTCTTC. It specifies CASSLALLPDEQFF.

The chain links TRBV19 to TRBJ1-6; possible D gene TRBD1, 6 bases. Per the germline V gene, CDR1 is LNHDA and CDR2 is SQIVND (reference sequence). V lost 7 bases to trimming and J lost 6 bases, with 10 bases between them. This CDR3 is built from 13 residues. The CDR3 is CASNHRANSPLHF. The CDR3 nucleotides are TGTGCCAGTAATCACAGGGCTAATTCACCCCTCCACTTT.

CDR3 nucleotide sequence: TGTGCCACCATACGAAGCGGGGAGCTGTTTTTT. Translated, it gives CATIRSGELFF. The rearrangement uses TRBV24-1 and TRBJ2-2; no definite D call. The CDR3 is 11 residues long. CDR1 and CDR2 from the germline V gene are KGHDR and SFDVKD. The V and J ends lost 8 bases and 7 bases respectively, with 7 bases between them.

This clonotype was seen once. DNA for the CDR3: TGTGCCAGCAGCGTAGATGGGGGACTAGCGGACGAGCAGTACTTC. It is translated as CASSVDGGLADEQYF. The chain has TRBV9 and TRBJ2-7; 11 bases fit TRBD2. After removal of 0 bases from V and 5 bases from J, the junction contained 4 bases not matched to a gene. The CDR3 length is 15 residues. Looked up from germline, CDR1 is SGDLS and CDR2 is YYNGEE.

The chain combines TRBV5-6 with TRBJ2-3; 7 bases align to TRBD2. The CDR3 is 14 residues long. V dropped 2 bases and J dropped 9; count of bases not matched to a gene: 9. Germline V gene sequence: CDR1 SGHDT, CDR2 YYEEEE. CDR3: CASSFGGGVRTQYF. The CDR3 nucleotides are TGTGCCAGCAGCTTTGGGGGAGGGGTCCGCACGCAGTATTTT.

The count of this clonotype is one. The chain links TRBV7-2 to TRBJ2-5; 7 bases map to TRBD1. Germline CDR1 reads SGHTA; CDR2 reads FQGNSA. V gave up 6 bases and J gave up 0 bases; unmatched junction bases: 10. This CDR3 contains 16 residues. The CDR3 reads CASRFTGASYQETQYF. In DNA, the CDR3 is TGTGCCAGCAGGTTTACAGGGGCCTCGTACCAAGAGACCCAGTACTTC. The variable domain in full, completed from reference TRBV7-2 and TRBJ2-5, reads GAGVSQSPSNKVTEKGKDVELRCDPISGHTALYWYRQSLGQGLEFLIYFQGNSAPDKSGLPSDRFSAERTGGSVSTLTIQRTQQEDSAVYLCASRFTGASYQETQYFGPGTRLLVL.

The chain is built from TRBV11-2 and TRBJ2-1; TRBD2 might be the D (6 bases). Germline V CDR1 and CDR2: SGHAT, FQNNGV. The CDR3 spans 14 residues. V was clipped by 5 bases and J by 7 bases, with 15 bases between them. Here the CDR3 reads CASSSRPGGNEQFF. The CDR3 bases are TGTGCCAGCAGCAGTCGCCCCGGGGGTAATGAGCAGTTCTTC.

The gene calls are TRBV19 and TRBJ1-2; D is possibly TRBD1 (5 bases). Trimming pared 5 bases from V and 1 base from J, leaving 11 bases between. Germline CDR1 is LNHDA and CDR2 is SQIVND (reference sequence). The CDR3 is 14 amino acids. CDR3 protein: CASSPGRGNYGYTF. The CDR3 coding sequence is TGTGCCAGTAGTCCGGGACGGGGTAACTATGGCTACACCTTC.

The rearrangement uses TRBV5-6 and TRBJ1-2, with D maybe TRBD1 (5 bases). With 2 bases removed from V and 8 bases from J, the gap between germline ends came to 22 bases. The CDR3 is 16 residues long. Germline V CDR1 and CDR2: SGHDT, YYEEEE. The CDR3, as DNA: TGTGCCAGCAGCTTAAACGCACGTGACAGCATCTCCGGCTACACCTTC. Translating it yields CASSLNARDSISGYTF.

This clonotype was picked up a small number of times. The V gene is TRBV28, the J gene TRBJ2-2; a possible D gene is TRBD2 (6 bases). Germline lookup yields CDR1 MDHEN and CDR2 SYDVKM. The V end lost 5 bases, the J end lost 0 bases, and 10 bases lay between the germline ends. This CDR3 spans 15 amino acids. CDR3 amino acids: CASSPGTSNTGELFF. CDR3 DNA sequence: TGTGCCAGCAGTCCCGGGACTTCGAACACCGGGGAGCTGTTTTTT.

This clonotype was picked up one time. The chain carries TRBV7-9 and TRBJ2-7; D is perhaps TRBD1 (5 bases). The CDR3 is 12 residues long. Trimming took off 5 bases at V and 7 bases at J, with 12 bases between the two ends. Germline V gene lookup returns CDR1 SEHNR and CDR2 FQNEAQ (reference sequence). This chain's CDR3 is CASSLLREEQYF. Here the CDR3 DNA reads TGTGCCAGCAGCCTACTCAGGGAAGAGCAGTACTTC.